This T cell receptor (beta chain) derives from a study of cytomegalovirus exposure and HLA in healthy donors (dated by TCRdb to 2017 to 2019). As for the study more broadly: According to an earlier analysis of several hundred of the donors, some 180 million T cells yielded 90 million to 130 million unique TCR beta sequences and 250 to 350 Gb of sequence data. Donor age, sex, ethnicity and CMV serostatus were collected together with the repertoire data. High-throughput TCR immunosequencing, statistical association of individual TCRs with disease status, and machine learning were combined to predict cytomegalovirus infection status. To decide whether each TCR beta V gene segment behaved as functional or pseudogenic, an earlier analysis of nearly 600 of the donors relied on high-throughput TCR beta sequencing. The number of donors typed differed by locus, with 629-630 for A, B, C, DRB1 and DQB1, roughly 520 for DQA1, 606 for DPA1, and some 450 for DPB1. Along with the roughly 700-subject first cohort, a separate validation cohort of over a hundred different subjects was used. Of the 300 to 450 genotyped donors, approximately 81% were placed in the genetic ancestry cluster associated with self-reported Caucasian donors. On average, roughly 250,000 unique TCR beta nucleotide sequences were sequenced per donor among 398 genotyped donors of the cohort, with around 19% of those sequences being non-productive. The study aimed to test whether signatures of past pathogen exposure could be identified by cataloging public T cell receptors. Both class I and class II loci were covered by HLA typing, at four-digit resolution. The later analysis used no new phenotypic data to find candidate immune exposures, relying instead on TCR beta sequences and their occurrence across donors. About 5 DR-DQ haplotypes were handled as single units for association and clustering, since linkage in the cohort was strong. Approximately 310 gigabases of sequencing data and roughly 90 million unique TCR sequences were included in an early release covering roughly 600 HLA-typed donors. Genome-wide SNP genotypes for about 60% of the roughly 700 donors were used in a later genetic analysis, which treated that subset as a discovery cohort. The study profiled the T cell repertoires of about 640 subjects by immunosequencing and related them to cytomegalovirus serostatus. Every discovery cohort repertoire had been produced on one sequencing platform. A later analysis re-analyzed previously published TCR beta repertoires from 660 or so donors and added high-resolution HLA genotyping to study TCR occurrence patterns.

The method behind the library was the immunoSEQ multiplex PCR assay. For the multiplex PCR, a mixture combining 60 forward primers for TCR Vbeta segments and 13 reverse primers for TCR Jbeta segments was used. The CDR3 region of rearranged TCR beta genes was amplified from genomic DNA by a multiplex PCR assay. The amplified TCR beta libraries were sequenced on the Illumina HiSeq System as 87-base-pair reads. The study's processing was this. A later analysis tallied around 82 million unique TCR beta chains across the 650 to 750 repertoires, and around 10 million of those chains were shared by two or more donors. Raw reads were error-corrected and collapsed into unique sequences with a nearest-neighbor algorithm that merged closely related sequences to remove PCR and sequencing errors. CDR3 sequences were aligned to IMGT reference sequences to assign V, D and J gene segments. For a sequence to be retained, at least a six-nucleotide match to both a V gene segment and a J gene segment was required. Rearrangements were called productive when the CDR3 lacked stop codons and stayed in frame with V and J; all others were non-productive. CDR3 was defined by IMGT convention, running from the second conserved V-encoded cysteine to the conserved J-encoded phenylalanine. The earlier analysis of 587 of the donors excluded sequences that lacked an unambiguous match to a single V gene segment. An earlier analysis of just under 600 of the donors called V segments functional above 56.7% productive rearrangements and segregating when the between-donor standard deviation exceeded 5%. A statistical classification framework was built for diagnosing cytomegalovirus status from the catalog of TCR beta chain sequences. A later analysis assigned V and J genes by comparing TCR nucleotide sequences with IMGT/GENE-DB human TR gene sequences. Using the TCRdist pipeline, a later analysis assigned CDR3 sequences along with most-parsimonious VDJ recombination scenarios. In a later analysis, each TCR beta chain was defined by its CDR3 amino acid sequence together with its V-gene family, and reads without a unique V-gene family were excluded. A later analysis removed 500 to 650 highly shared, low-generation-probability nucleotide sequences to deal with suspected cross-contamination and a sequencing artifact. In a later analysis, a clonal expansion index for each public chain was calculated from normalized within-repertoire ranks of inferred template counts. In a later analysis, generation probabilities were computed using a VDJ recombination model fitted to out-of-frame rearrangements, and the results were checked against IGoR. Hypergeometric tests were used in a later analysis to score TCR-TCR, TCR-HLA and TCR-CMV co-occurrence, with a repertoire-size bias correction applied to the TCR pairs. To estimate false discovery rates, a later analysis permuted the HLA or CMV assignments 20 times. A later analysis grouped co-occurring TCRs with DBSCAN, adding TCRdist sequence similarity when clustering within HLA-allele-positive subsets. Repertoires with fewer than 30,000 or more than 120,000 public chains, plus five repertoires with anomalous nucleotide sharing, were excluded from co-occurrence clustering. TCRdb took over this immuneACCESS table, retaining in-frame rearrangements with V and J assigned. Such tables are incomplete; in checked studies, under half of the missing clones stem from an unresolved V gene, and the remainder is unexplained. The V and J calls and clone size come from that table; D and trimming were worked out from the DNA. This sample lists under 95,000 clones; approximately 7.6% were detected once. The ten biggest clones cover about 2.3% of the sample.

CDR1 and CDR2 (PRHDT, FYEKMQ) derive from the germline V gene (reference sequence). V sheds 1 base and J sheds 0 bases, leaving 16 bases between their ends. Its CDR3 holds 18 amino acids, cysteine through phenylalanine. CDR3 DNA only is kept here, 54 bases in frame from base 1. The investigation overall reported the following: According to a later analysis, most CMV-associated TCR beta chains appeared to be HLA-restricted, and the HLA associations seemed to be driven largely by CMV exposure. Linkage disequilibrium might explain the correlated functional status among segregating V segments, but an unknown experimental factor could not be ruled out. V-gene and J-gene trimming of TCR beta chains was associated with a missense DCLRE1C variant in a later genetic analysis, and the association was replicated in an independent cohort. Most TCR sequences were observed very rarely across donors, whereas some public TCRs were present in many individuals. Broadly in line with IMGT annotations, most TCR beta V segments showed up in productive rearrangements about 87% or about 30% of the time in an earlier analysis of several hundred of the donors. Approximately 18 rarely observed V segments, including chromosome 9 orphons, were excluded from the earlier analysis of approximately 500 of the donors because counts were too low. It was suggested by the authors that the approach could potentially be generalized to other disease states and immunological phenotypes. Several of the top co-occurrence clusters appeared to be linked to parvovirus B19, influenza, CMV and Epstein-Barr virus, according to a later analysis. The only immune exposure information available for the cohort was CMV serostatus. According to a later genetic analysis, donors in an Asian-associated ancestry cluster had fewer N-insertions in productive TCRs than the roughly 670-donor mean. Because HLA typing was missing for some donors at each locus, association tests included only the typed subset. A cluster of highly shared sequence variants was judged likely to represent a technical artifact of the sequencing pipeline. Specific HLA alleles were associated with 18,000 or so TCR beta sequences at a false discovery rate of 0.05 in a later analysis. A total of 150 to 200 TCR beta chains were listed by the study as associated with cytomegalovirus. In a later analysis, TCR association rates were found to vary across HLA loci, with the most associated TCRs seen for DRB1 alleles and the fewest for HLA-C alleles. The presence/absence analyses assumed that sequencing depth was roughly uniform across donors, and that assumption may not be true. Only TCR beta chains were sequenced in this cohort, and the absence of alpha or paired-chain data limited detectable features. When HLA alleles, especially DR and DQ, strongly co-occurred, attributing TCR associations to individual alleles was difficult. A further reported finding was that TCR beta sequences accurately predicted the HLA-A and HLA-B alleles for most subjects in the first cohort. The classifier was reported to diagnose cytomegalovirus status with high specificity and sensitivity in both the original and validation cohorts. Some IMGT-functional V segments, including TRBV6-2 and TRBV6-3, could not be told apart with the 87-base-pair reads, so those segments were excluded. A few of the identified cytomegalovirus-associated TCR beta chains were confirmed in vitro to be specific for cytomegalovirus antigens. A later analysis found that HLA-associated TCR beta chains were more clonally expanded and had lower generation probabilities than equally common non-associated chains.

To note about this clone: This clone's antigen is unknown. Per-nucleotide qualities are absent, and no much larger clonotype sits a single base away.

In total, fewer than 750 healthy bone marrow donors made up the cohort. All cohort members were sampled while nominally healthy, although unrecorded immune exposures were likely present. The donor was CMV seronegative and belonged to the group of under 400 seronegative cohort members. A peripheral blood sample was provided by each donor, and peripheral blood mononuclear cells were used for TCR beta sequencing. Genomic DNA extraction from the blood cell samples was performed with the Qiagen DNeasy Blood Extraction Kit. The receptor's source is a man aged 50-59 years in good health and CMV-seronegative. The sample taken for sequencing was PBMCs. The chain links TRBV13 with TRBJ2-1; the best D guess is TRBD2, with 6 bases matching. This receptor carries the CDR3 CASSLEKERGISYNEQFF. The DNA is as follows: TGTGCCAGCAGCTTAGAGAAGGAACGCGGGATCTCCTACAATGAGCAGTTCTTC. Extended through the reference TRBV13 and TRBJ2-1 proteins, this CDR3 yields the full variable domain: AAGVIQSPRHLIKEKRETATLKCYPIPRHDTVYWYQQGPGQDPQFLISFYEKMQSDKGSIPDRFSAQQFSDYHSELNMSSLELGDSALYFCASSLEKERGISYNEQFFGPGTRLTVL.